The rows below give T cell receptor beta chains drawn from one sample of a study of somatic mutations in cytotoxic T cells in rheumatoid arthritis. Libraries were prepared by immunoSEQ multiplex PCR; TCRdb keeps only in-frame clonotypes and omits some of them. The table has roughly 30,000 clones, 80% to 85% seen once. The specimen sequenced was CD8+ T cells sorted from blood. The source is an adult with rheumatoid arthritis. CDR3s include the opening cysteine and the closing phenylalanine or tryptophan. A D gene is named only where the DNA matches it firmly. The size entry is marked missing in some rows and otherwise reads once, few, many or a size class.

CDR3 protein | CDR3 DNA | D gene | J gene | V gene | clone size
CASSQEVGGRGNEQFF | TGCGCCAGCAGCCAAGAAGTGGGAGGTAGGGGCAATGAGCAGTTCTTC | NA | TRBJ2-1 | TRBV4-1 | NA
CASSFRVTDTQYF | TGTGCCAGTAGTTTCAGGGTCACAGATACGCAGTATTTT | NA | TRBJ2-3 | TRBV19 | NA
CASSLALVTVEQFF | TGCGCCAGCAGCTTGGCCCTCGTAACGGTTGAGCAGTTCTTC | NA | TRBJ2-1 | TRBV5-1 | once
CASSLVGAGANVLTF | TGTGCCAGCAGCTTAGTGGGGGCTGGGGCCAACGTCCTGACTTTC | NA | TRBJ2-6 | TRBV14 | NA
CASRGTGDYYGYTF | TGTGCCAGCAGGGGGACAGGGGATTACTATGGCTACACCTTC | TRBD1 | TRBJ1-2 | TRBV28 | NA
CSVDGTSGREPETQYF | TGCAGCGTTGACGGGACTAGCGGGAGGGAGCCAGAGACCCAGTACTTC | TRBD2 | TRBJ2-5 | TRBV29-1 | NA
CASSSPGLVGEQYF | TGTGCCAGCAGCTCGCCGGGACTAGTGGGCGAGCAGTACTTC | TRBD2 | TRBJ2-7 | TRBV7-2 | few
CASSKGDNNYGYTF | TGTGCCAGCAGCAAAGGGGACAATAACTATGGCTACACCTTC | NA | TRBJ1-2 | TRBV21-1 | medium-sized
CASSPRMVRTDTQYF | TGTGCCAGTAGCCCTAGGATGGTCAGAACAGATACGCAGTATTTT | NA | TRBJ2-3 | TRBV19 | NA
CASSESGQGGSEQYF | TGTGCCAGCAGTGAATCTGGACAGGGTGGGTCCGAGCAGTACTTC | TRBD1 | TRBJ2-7 | TRBV2 | NA
CASALSGRAYEQYF | TGTGCCAGCGCTCTCAGCGGGAGAGCCTACGAGCAGTACTTC | TRBD2 | TRBJ2-7 | TRBV7-9 | NA
CASSLKREVSYEQYF | TGTGCCAGCAGCTTGAAGCGGGAGGTCTCCTACGAGCAGTACTTC | TRBD2 | TRBJ2-7 | TRBV5-4 | NA
CASSLGLNTEAFF | TGTGCCAGCAGCTTAGGCTTGAACACTGAAGCTTTCTTT | NA | TRBJ1-1 | TRBV5-5 | NA
CASSEAGGTDTQYF | TGTGCCAGCAGTGAAGCGGGGGGCACAGATACGCAGTATTTT | TRBD2 | TRBJ2-3 | TRBV6-4 | few
CASSPSGQGRNGYTF | TGTGCCAGCAGCCCTTCGGGACAGGGGAGGAATGGCTACACCTTC | TRBD1 | TRBJ1-2 | TRBV11-2 | NA
CASSQVGVYGYTF | TGCGCCAGCAGCCAAGTGGGGGTTTATGGCTACACCTTC | NA | TRBJ1-2 | TRBV4-3 | NA
CASSQGATGPEAFF | TGCGCCAGCAGCCAAGGTGCAACAGGTCCTGAAGCTTTCTTT | NA | TRBJ1-1 | TRBV4-3 | NA
CASSLDAVDWGTEAFF | TGCGCCAGCAGCTTGGACGCCGTAGACTGGGGCACTGAAGCTTTCTTT | NA | TRBJ1-1 | TRBV5-1 | once
CASSAGRSYEQYF | TGTGCCAGCAGCGCCGGACGAAGCTACGAGCAGTACTTC | NA | TRBJ2-7 | TRBV5-6 | NA
CASSFNGRGRADEKLFF | TGCGCCAGCAGCTTTAACGGACGTGGTAGGGCGGATGAAAAACTGTTTTTT | NA | TRBJ1-4 | TRBV4-3 | NA
CASSQGTPDGYTF | TGCGCCAGCAGCCAAGGGACTCCGGATGGCTACACCTTC | NA | TRBJ1-2 | TRBV4-1 | NA
CASRSQGAYNEQFF | TGTGCCAGCAGGTCACAGGGGGCCTACAATGAGCAGTTCTTC | TRBD1 | TRBJ2-1 | TRBV27 | NA
CASSLAGVFNYGYTF | TGTGCCAGCAGCTTAGCCGGTGTCTTTAACTATGGCTACACCTTC | NA | TRBJ1-2 | TRBV7-9 | NA
CASSSTGYHTGELFF | TGCGCCAGCAGCTCGACAGGGTACCACACCGGGGAGCTGTTTTTT | TRBD1 | TRBJ2-2 | TRBV5-1 | NA
CASSPLALGQYTEAFF | TGTGCCAGCAGCCCCCTAGCCCTGGGTCAGTACACTGAAGCTTTCTTT | NA | TRBJ1-1 | TRBV13 | NA
CSVGLDNEQFF | TGCAGCGTCGGACTAGACAATGAGCAGTTCTTC | TRBD2 | TRBJ2-1 | TRBV29-1 | NA
CASSSGTGKSHF | TGTGCCAGCAGCTCTGGGACAGGGAAAAGCCACTTT | TRBD1 | TRBJ1-1 | TRBV5-6 | NA
CASSFQGGPPEAFF | TGCGCCAGCAGCTTCCAAGGGGGGCCCCCTGAAGCTTTCTTT | NA | TRBJ1-1 | TRBV5-1 | NA
CASSEDSVAGELFF | TGTGCCAGCAGTGAGGACTCTGTGGCCGGGGAGCTGTTTTTT | NA | TRBJ2-2 | TRBV6-6 | NA
CASSHRGSNQPQHF | TGTGCCAGCAGTCACAGGGGGAGCAATCAGCCCCAGCATTTT | TRBD1 | TRBJ1-5 | TRBV27 | NA
CASSPHRVVGELFF | TGTGCCAGCAGCCCTCACAGGGTGGTCGGGGAGCTGTTTTTT | NA | TRBJ2-2 | TRBV13 | once
CASSEFGGGEQYF | TGTGCCAGCAGCGAGTTTGGGGGCGGCGAGCAGTACTTC | NA | TRBJ2-7 | TRBV7-2 | NA
CASSTSGGTDTQYF | TGTGCCAGCAGTACTAGCGGGGGCACAGATACGCAGTATTTT | TRBD2 | TRBJ2-3 | TRBV6-4 | NA
CASSTYSYEQYF | TGTGCCAGCAGCACTTATTCCTACGAGCAGTACTTC | NA | TRBJ2-7 | TRBV14 | NA
CASSLGSWANTDTQYF | TGTGCCAGCAGCTTAGGGAGCTGGGCTAACACAGATACGCAGTATTTT | NA | TRBJ2-3 | TRBV7-9 | once
CASSAAPLRGDSYNEQFF | TGTGCCAGCAGCGCAGCCCCCCTCCGGGGGGACTCCTACAATGAGCAGTTCTTC | TRBD2 | TRBJ2-1 | TRBV11-2 | NA
CASSYGMSGYGYTF | TGTGCCAGCAGTTATGGTATGAGCGGCTATGGCTACACCTTC | NA | TRBJ1-2 | TRBV27 | NA
CASSLSSGGTEAFF | TGTGCCAGCAGCTTATCAAGCGGTGGCACTGAAGCTTTCTTT | NA | TRBJ1-1 | TRBV11-2 | NA
CASSSGTATYEQYF | TGTGCCAGCAGTTCCGGGACAGCAACTTACGAGCAGTACTTC | TRBD1 | TRBJ2-7 | TRBV7-8 | NA
CASSSGTSGSYEQFF | TGTGCCAGCAGCTCAGGGACTAGCGGGAGCTATGAGCAGTTCTTC | TRBD2 | TRBJ2-1 | TRBV13 | NA
CASSISAGLAGSYEQYF | TGTGCCAGCAGTATCTCGGCCGGACTAGCTGGGTCCTACGAGCAGTACTTC | TRBD2 | TRBJ2-7 | TRBV27 | NA
CASSPLGTEANYGYTF | TGTGCCAGCAGTCCCCTGGGGACCGAAGCTAACTATGGCTACACCTTC | NA | TRBJ1-2 | TRBV25-1 | NA
CASSPIGTSADTQYF | TGTGCCAGCAGCCCTATCGGGACCAGCGCAGATACGCAGTATTTT | NA | TRBJ2-3 | TRBV5-4 | NA
CASSGAGGGKLFF | TGTGCCAGCAGTGGGGCCGGGGGGGGAAAACTGTTTTTT | NA | TRBJ1-4 | TRBV2 | NA
CSVHNRDGYTF | TGCAGCGTCCATAACCGGGATGGCTACACCTTC | NA | TRBJ1-2 | TRBV29-1 | NA
CASSPTLAGVDTGELFF | TGTGCCAGCAGCCCCACCCTTGCGGGAGTTGACACCGGGGAGCTGTTTTTT | TRBD2 | TRBJ2-2 | TRBV4-2 | NA
CASSQGPGTGVKDGYTF | TGCGCCAGCAGCCAAGGCCCCGGGACAGGGGTCAAAGATGGCTACACCTTC | TRBD1 | TRBJ1-2 | TRBV4-3 | NA
CASSHTQGAFAETQYF | TGTGCCAGCAGCCATACACAGGGGGCGTTTGCAGAGACCCAGTACTTC | TRBD1 | TRBJ2-5 | TRBV5-6 | NA
CASSQGRDRIYNEQFF | TGTGCCAGCAGCCAAGGCCGGGACAGGATATACAATGAGCAGTTCTTC | TRBD1 | TRBJ2-1 | TRBV4-2 | NA
CASSLGSWETNEKLFF | TGTGCCAGCAGCTTAGGTAGCTGGGAAACTAATGAAAAACTGTTTTTT | NA | TRBJ1-4 | TRBV7-9 | NA
CSVDSGREQYF | TGCAGCGTTGACTCAGGGCGCGAGCAGTACTTC | NA | TRBJ2-7 | TRBV29-1 | NA